Each of the 17 T cell receptor beta chains below was sequenced from the same sample in a study of blood T cell repertoires in COVID-19. Clones were read by immunoSEQ multiplex PCR, and TCRdb kept only the in-frame ones, dropping some. The sample shows about 260,000 clones, around 89% of them seen only once. Sequences were obtained from PBMCs or T cells enriched from blood (not recorded which). Receptors were obtained from a woman aged 18-35 years who had recovered from COVID-19.

This clone was picked up a small number of times. This rearrangement joins TRBV4-2 to TRBJ2-1, with 8 positions matching TRBD1. This CDR3 has 15 amino acids. Trimming cost V 5 bases and J 5 bases; bases outside gene matches: 8. Germline CDR1 is LGHNA and CDR2 is YNFKEQ. The CDR3 spells CASSATDRDHNEQFF. CDR3 coding DNA: TGTGCCAGCAGCGCCACGGACAGGGATCACAATGAGCAGTTCTTC.

This rearrangement joins TRBV18 to TRBJ1-1, with D possibly matching TRBD1 (5 bases). Trimming cost V 4 bases and J 4 bases, with 16 bases left between them. The CDR3 is 15 amino acids. In germline, CDR1 is KGHSH, CDR2 LQKENI. CDR3: CASSQTREVSTEAFF. The DNA of the CDR3 is TGTGCCAGCTCACAAACCAGGGAAGTTTCCACTGAAGCTTTCTTT.

The rearrangement joins TRBV27 to TRBJ1-2, with D perhaps TRBD1 (5 bases). The V end lost 7 bases, the J end lost 3 bases, and 18 bases lay between the germline ends. The germline CDR1 and CDR2 sequences are MNHEY and SMNVEV (reference sequence). The CDR3 consists of 15 residues. The CDR3 protein is CASTPSAGVDYGYTF. CDR3 nucleotide sequence: TGTGCCAGCACCCCCTCAGCGGGGGTGGACTATGGCTACACCTTC.

The J gene is TRBJ2-7, the V gene TRBV18; TRBD2 matches at 13 bases. Germline lookup yields CDR1 KGHSH and CDR2 LQKENI. After removal of 3 bases from V and 2 bases from J, the junction contained 4 bases not matched to a gene. This CDR3 is 16 amino acids long. The CDR3 here is CASSPTGTSGTYEQYF. The CDR3 region has the DNA TGTGCCAGCTCACCGACCGGGACTAGCGGGACCTACGAGCAGTACTTC.

The chain links TRBV6-1 to TRBJ2-7, with D perhaps matching TRBD1 (6 bases). The V end was cut by 4 bases, the J end by 0 bases, with 16 bases between. The CDR3 loop spans 16 amino acids. Germline V lookup: CDR1 MNHNS, CDR2 SASEGT. The CDR3: CASSAPVRGSSYEQYF. CDR3 nucleotide sequence: TGTGCCAGCAGTGCTCCGGTAAGGGGGAGCTCCTACGAGCAGTACTTC.

This sequence joins TRBV2 and TRBJ1-1, with a weak D call TRBD1 (5 bases). This CDR3 region has 13 residues. The germline V gene has CDR1 SNHLY and CDR2 FYNNEI. Between the trimmed V and J ends, which lost 6 bases and 5 bases, there was a span of 13 bases. CDR3 bases: TGTGCCAGCAGCGGGTTTCGGGGGACTGAAGCTTTCTTT. Its translation is CASSGFRGTEAFF.

This chain joins TRBV6-1 and TRBJ1-2; no reliable D call. The CDR3 is made up of 12 amino acids. Trimming pared 1 base from V and 8 bases from J, leaving 8 bases between. The germline gives CDR1 MNHNS, CDR2 SASEGT. CDR3 loop: CASSEGAAGYTF. DNA of the CDR3: TGTGCCAGCAGTGAAGGGGCCGCAGGCTACACCTTC.

This chain uses TRBV14 with TRBJ1-1, with a tentative D call TRBD1 (5 bases). Germline V CDR1 and CDR2: SGHDN, FVKESK. Trimming stripped 7 bases from V and 1 base from J, with 13 bases between. The CDR3 has 14 residues. DNA for the CDR3: TGTGCCAGCACCCCAGGCGACAGGAACACTGAAGCTTTCTTT. Its translation is CASTPGDRNTEAFF.

The chain couples TRBV3-1 (or the pseudogene TRBV3-2) to TRBJ2-2; TRBD2 agrees at 8 bases. This CDR3 contains 15 residues. J lost 4 bases, V lost 4 bases, and 5 bases had no gene match. Germline V lookup: CDR1 LGHDT, CDR2 YNNKEL (reference sequence). As DNA, the CDR3 is TGTGCCAGCAGCCGGCCGGGGGGGCCCACCGGGGAGCTGTTTTTT. Protein sequence: CASSRPGGPTGELFF.

This chain links TRBV27 with TRBJ2-1; D is perhaps TRBD1 (6 bases). The CDR3 consists of 13 residues. The V end lost 6 bases, the J end lost 5 bases, and 11 bases lay between the germline ends. The germline V gene encodes CDR1 MNHEY and CDR2 SMNVEV (reference sequence). The CDR3 spells CASSLTGNNEQFF. CDR3 DNA sequence: TGTGCCAGCAGCCTCACAGGGAACAATGAGCAGTTCTTC.

This chain joins TRBV4-1 and TRBJ2-7, with 7 bases lining up with TRBD1. Germline V gives CDR1 MGHRA, CDR2 YSYEKL. The CDR3 is 16 amino acids. V lost 2 bases, J lost 0 bases, and 7 bases stayed unmatched. CDR3 nucleotides: TGCGCCAGCAGCCAATCGTCGACAGGGCCCTCCTACGAGCAGTACTTC. Amino acid sequence: CASSQSSTGPSYEQYF.

This sequence joins TRBV6-5 and TRBJ2-5; D call uncertain. CDR1 MNHEY and CDR2 SVGAGI come from the germline V gene. This CDR3 comprises 13 residues. V lost 2 bases to trimming and J lost 5 bases, with 9 bases between them. The CDR3 reads CASSYPGSETQYF. CDR3 sequence (DNA): TGTGCCAGCAGTTACCCAGGTTCCGAGACCCAGTACTTC.

This rearrangement joins TRBV6-5 to TRBJ1-2, with D possibly being TRBD1 (5 bases). Germline V gives CDR1 MNHEY, CDR2 SVGAGI. This CDR3 contains 13 residues. Trimming left V 1 base short and J 6 bases short, with 9 bases between. The CDR3 loop is CASSYLGRDGYTF. The CDR3 DNA is TGTGCCAGCAGTTACTTGGGGCGAGATGGCTACACCTTC.

V usage is TRBV3-1 (or the pseudogene TRBV3-2) and J usage is TRBJ1-6; maybe TRBD1 (5 bases). The CDR3 is 17 residues long. V lost 4 bases and J 5 bases, leaving 18 bases between the germline ends. Germline CDR1 and CDR2: LGHDT and YNNKEL (reference sequence). CDR3 residues: CASSRIQDIGDNSPLHF. CDR3 bases: TGTGCCAGCAGCCGCATACAGGACATCGGAGATAATTCACCCCTCCACTTT.

The chain combines TRBV23-1 with TRBJ2-3; possible D gene TRBD1, 6 bases. TRBV23-1 is noted as an ORF with a role that remains uncertain. The CDR3 loop spans 15 amino acids. The V gene lost 8 bases and the J gene lost 0 bases, with 15 bases spanning the gap. The CDR3 sequence is CASGTGFPSTDTQYF. The CDR3 DNA reads as TGCGCCAGCGGAACAGGGTTTCCTAGCACAGATACGCAGTATTTT.

The chain is built from TRBV28 and TRBJ2-7; 7 bases line up with TRBD1. J gave up 2 bases and V 6 bases, and 10 bases lay outside the gene matches. Germline-derived CDR1 and CDR2 are MDHEN and SYDVKM. CDR3 size: 15 residues. The CDR3 protein is CASRATGIGPYEQYF. The CDR3 region has the DNA TGTGCCAGCAGGGCGACAGGGATAGGTCCCTACGAGCAGTACTTC.

The V and J genes are TRBV7-8 and TRBJ2-5; D gene ambiguous. Trimming left V 3 bases short and J 1 base short, with 9 bases between. The CDR3 is 14 residues long. CDR1 is SGHVS, CDR2 FQNEAQ, per germline. The CDR3 DNA reads as TGTGCCAGCAGCTTCGCGTCCTTCCAAGAGACCCAGTACTTC. Its protein is CASSFASFQETQYF.